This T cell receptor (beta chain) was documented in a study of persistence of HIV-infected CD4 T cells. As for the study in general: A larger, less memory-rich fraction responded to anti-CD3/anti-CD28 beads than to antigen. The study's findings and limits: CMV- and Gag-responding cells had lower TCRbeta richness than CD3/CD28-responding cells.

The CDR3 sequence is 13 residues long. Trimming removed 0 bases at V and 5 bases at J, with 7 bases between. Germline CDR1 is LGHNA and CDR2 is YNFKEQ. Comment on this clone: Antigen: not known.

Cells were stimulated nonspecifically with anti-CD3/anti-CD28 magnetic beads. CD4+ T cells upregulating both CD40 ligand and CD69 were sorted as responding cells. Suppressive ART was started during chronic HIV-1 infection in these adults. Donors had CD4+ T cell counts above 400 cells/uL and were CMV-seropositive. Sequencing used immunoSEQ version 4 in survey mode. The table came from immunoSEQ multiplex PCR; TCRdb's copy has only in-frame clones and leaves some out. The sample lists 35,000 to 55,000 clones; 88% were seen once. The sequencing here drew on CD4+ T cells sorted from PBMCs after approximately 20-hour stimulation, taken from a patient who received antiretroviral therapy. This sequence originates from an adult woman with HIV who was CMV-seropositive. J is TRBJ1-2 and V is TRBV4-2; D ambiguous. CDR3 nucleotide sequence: TGTGCCAGCAGCCAAGATTCCCGTTATGGCTACACCTTC. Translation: CASSQDSRYGYTF.